The rows below give T cell receptor beta chains drawn from one sample of a study of blood T cells in healthy people across ages. MiXCR, run by TCRdb on the 5' RACE reads, gives a single entry per CDR3 protein. The sample yields over 1.5 million distinct CDR3 sequences, 49% seen once. Sequenced: blood. These receptors originate from a woman aged 35 to 49 in good health. Each CDR3 is given with its conserved first and last residue. The order of the fields is J gene, V gene, D gene, CDR3 protein. D genes are given only for firm matches.

TRBJ1-2,TRBV5-5,TRBD1,CASSPSGQAPNYGYTF
TRBJ2-4,TRBV2,TRBD1,CASSEPGQPNIQYF
TRBJ2-1,TRBV6-2/TRBV6-3,TRBD2,CASSLPTSGASYNEQFF
.,TRBV6-5,.,CASTQVWGETQYF
TRBJ2-7,TRBV6-5,.,CASIASDRSSYEQYF
TRBJ2-1,TRBV4-3,.,CASSQGPGEGDFSYNEQFF
TRBJ2-7,TRBV20-1,.,CSARLTTYEQYF
TRBJ2-5,TRBV18,.,CASSPSPGKGEAQYF
TRBJ2-7,TRBV29-1,.,CSVEPQSRTVQYF
.,TRBV7-2,TRBD2,CASSLMGLAGANIQYF
TRBJ2-2,TRBV5-6,TRBD1,CASSLRLGGVNTGELFF
TRBJ1-3,TRBV2,.,CASSVGSSGNTIYF
TRBJ2-3,TRBV7-2,TRBD2,CASSWSGGMPDTQYF
TRBJ2-1,TRBV6-6,.,CASSSPENLGKGEQFF
TRBJ1-6,TRBV29-1,.,CGVELPGDPYNSPLHF
TRBJ2-5,TRBV20-1,.,CSARGERGGQETQYF
TRBJ1-2,TRBV7-9,TRBD1,CASSSGQGADIRGGYTF
TRBJ2-3,TRBV24-1,TRBD1,CATSDAGQGLDTQYF
TRBJ2-7,TRBV5-1,TRBD2,CASSLWTSGVLSYEQYF
TRBJ2-5,TRBV10-3,.,CAISDTKIQETQYF